These 5 T cell receptor beta chains came from one sample sequenced in a study of tumor-infiltrating lymphocytes in primary liver carcinoma. Total RNA amounting to about 520 ng was the source from which TCR beta cDNA was made with a constant-region primer. TCR beta libraries came from three nested multiplex PCR rounds using slightly modified ARM-PCR. Investigators reported that the first two PCR rounds, at 10 to 11 cycles each, used TRBV1-TRBV30 forward primers with a C-beta reverse primer. TCRdb called the multiplex PCR reads again in MiXCR, with one record for every CDR3 protein. The table shows roughly 80,000 distinct CDR3 sequences, with roughly 71% occurring only once. Taking about 19-31 mg of unsorted bulk tissue, the authors co-extracted RNA and DNA. The sample comprised tumor-adjacent normal liver tissue. The receptors were gathered from a man aged 40-50 years with primary liver carcinoma and hepatitis B virus infection.

Comment on this clonotype: One junction end disagrees with the germline gene, perhaps due to a read error. The gene calls are TRBV29-1 and TRBJ2-1; D is undetermined. This CDR3 comprises 12 residues. Per the germline V gene, CDR1 is SQVTM and CDR2 is ANQGSEA. The DNA for the CDR3 is TGCAGCGTTAATCGGCAGGCAGGTGAGCAGCTCTTC. This gives the protein CSVNRQAGEQLF.

This clonotype has ten or more counts. The chain links TRBV5-1 to TRBJ2-5; 7 bases match TRBD2. The CDR3 totals 16 residues. J gave up 2 bases and V 4 bases, and 11 bases lay outside the gene matches. Germline V lookup: CDR1 SGHRS, CDR2 YFSETQ. The CDR3: CASSPGSSGAQETQYF. The CDR3 coding sequence is TGCGCCAGCAGCCCGGGTTCGAGCGGGGCGCAAGAGACCCAGTACTTC.

Note on this clonotype: The junction and the germline gene differ at one end; a read error may be behind it. The chain recombines TRBV11-2 with TRBJ2-5, with 9 bases that match TRBD2. Germline assignment: CDR1 SGHAT and CDR2 FQNNGV. The CDR3 totals 18 residues. CDR3 coding DNA: TGTGCAAGCAGCTTAGATCCGTGGTCTAGCGGGAAAGGAGAGACCCACTACTTC. It is translated as CASSLDPWSSGKGETHYF. Using reference TRBV11-2 and TRBJ2-5 for the parts outside the CDR3, the full variable domain is EAGVAQSPRYKIIEKRQSVAFWCNPISGHATLYWYQQILGQGPKLLIQFQNNGVVDDSQLPKDRFSAERLKGVDSTLKIQPAKLEDSAVYLCASSLDPWSSGKGETHYFGPGTRLLVL.

Worth noting for this clonotype: One end of the junction is discordant with germline, which a read error may explain. V usage is TRBV14 and J usage is TRBJ2-7; the D is unclear. Germline values: CDR1 SGHDN, CDR2 FVKESK. The CDR3 runs to 13 residues. DNA of the CDR3: TGCGCCAACAGTGATGCATCAGGATACGAGCAGTACTTC. As protein: CANSDASGYEQYF.

As regards this clonotype: One base away lies a much larger clone, so this may be a sequencing read error. The chain combines TRBV4-3 with TRBJ1-2; D call uncertain. Trimming pared 1 base from V and 4 bases from J, leaving 10 bases between. Germline loops: CDR1 LGHNA, CDR2 YSLEER. The length of the CDR3 is 14 residues. The CDR3 here is CASSQGQQIYGYTF. The CDR3 DNA reads TGCGCCAGCAGCCAAGGGCAGCAGATCTATGGCTACACCTTC.